Presented here are 30 T cell receptor beta chains from one specimen sequenced in a study of cytomegalovirus exposure and HLA in healthy donors. PCR employed 60 Vbeta and 13 Jbeta primers. Generated by immunoSEQ multiplex PCR, the TCRdb table keeps only in-frame clones and is missing some. The sample consists of fewer than 250,000 clones, roughly 80% of them appearing once. Material for sequencing was PBMCs. These receptors all come from a woman aged 18-29 years in good health and CMV-seronegative.

In its sample, this clone was seen a few times. V and J are TRBV7-3 and TRBJ2-1; TRBD2 matches 8 bases. CDR3 size: 15 residues. In germline, CDR1 is SGHTA, CDR2 FQGTGA. J was trimmed by 2 bases and V by 5 bases; bases with no gene match: 5. In DNA form, the CDR3 reads TGTGCCAGCAGCGTAGCTAGCGGGCCCTACAATGAGCAGTTCTTC. Amino acid sequence: CASSVASGPYNEQFF.

The rearrangement uses TRBV29-1 and TRBJ1-4, with 9 bases that match TRBD1. This CDR3 contains 14 residues. The V gene's germline CDR1 is SQVTM and CDR2 ANQGSEA. The junction had 5 bases not matched to a gene; V was cut back by 2 bases and J by 7 bases. The CDR3 spells CSVESGTGFEKLFF. CDR3 in DNA: TGCAGCGTTGAATCCGGGACAGGGTTTGAAAAACTGTTTTTT.

The chain recombines TRBV29-1 with TRBJ2-7, with 7 bases that match TRBD1. The germline CDR1 and CDR2 sequences are SQVTM and ANQGSEA. The junction had 5 bases not matched to a gene; V was cut back by 4 bases and J by 5 bases. This CDR3 contains 12 residues. This CDR3 reads CSVGRGGDEQYF. As DNA, the CDR3 is TGCAGCGTTGGCCGAGGGGGCGACGAGCAGTACTTC.

This chain joins TRBV4-1 and TRBJ1-1, with 9 bases that match TRBD1. The CDR3 is made up of 15 amino acids. The V segment lost 4 bases and the J segment 1 base; nucleotides outside the gene matches: 4. CDR1 is MGHRA and CDR2 is YSYEKL in the germline V gene. The CDR3 sequence is CASSRPGQGNTEAFF. DNA for the CDR3: TGCGCCAGCAGCCGACCGGGACAGGGGAACACTGAAGCTTTCTTT.

J is TRBJ1-2 and V is TRBV6-5; D may be TRBD1 (5 bases). CDR3 size: 15 residues. From germline, CDR1 is MNHEY and CDR2 SVGAGI. The germline V and J ends were trimmed by 0 bases and 4 bases, with 12 bases remaining between them. The CDR3 here is CASSYSPRERYGYTF. In nucleotides, the CDR3 is TGTGCCAGCAGTTACTCGCCCAGGGAACGCTATGGCTACACCTTC.

This clone was detected only a few times. This CDR3 is CASSLKPGTGAIYEQYF. CDR3 bases: TGTGCCAGCAGCTTAAAGCCTGGAACAGGGGCCATCTACGAGCAGTACTTC. This chain connects TRBV7-6 to TRBJ2-7; 7 positions match TRBD1. The CDR3 length is 17 residues. After removal of 2 bases from V and 3 bases from J, the junction contained 13 bases not matched to a gene. Germline V gives CDR1 SGHVS, CDR2 FNYEAQ.

CDR3 sequence (DNA): TGCGCCAGCAGCTTGGGGTTGAGGAACACCGGGGAGCTGTTTTTT. Translated: CASSLGLRNTGELFF. V usage is TRBV5-1 and J usage is TRBJ2-2; no reliable D call. V was cut by 0 bases and J by 1 base, with 7 bases left in between. Germline V gene data show CDR1 as SGHRS and CDR2 as YFSETQ. The CDR3 covers 15 residues.

The chain recombines TRBV10-1 with TRBJ1-1; possibly TRBD1 for D (6 bases). Germline assignment: CDR1 WNHNN and CDR2 SYGVQD (reference sequence). The CDR3 totals 13 residues. The V end was cut by 4 bases, the J end by 3 bases, with 9 bases between. The CDR3 region has the DNA TGCGCCAGCAGTGCGACAGGATACACTGAAGCTTTCTTT. Protein product: CASSATGYTEAFF.

The gene calls are TRBV29-1 and TRBJ2-1, with unresolved D. CDR1 is SQVTM, CDR2 ANQGSEA, per germline. The CDR3 runs 13 residues. The V end was cut by 3 bases, the J end by 0 bases, with 6 bases between. Here the CDR3 reads CSVEESSYNEQFF. The CDR3 coding sequence is TGCAGCGTTGAGGAGAGCTCCTACAATGAGCAGTTCTTC.

V is TRBV30 and J is TRBJ2-2, with 11 bases identical to TRBD2. Trimming took 2 bases from V and 6 from J; bases not matched to a gene: 14. Germline V gene lookup returns CDR1 GTSNPN and CDR2 SVGIG (reference sequence). This CDR3 has 18 residues. This chain's CDR3 is CAWSRGTSGPLGAGELFF. The CDR3 DNA reads as TGTGCCTGGAGTCGTGGGACTAGCGGACCTCTAGGGGCCGGGGAGCTGTTTTTT.

The chain uses TRBV30 and TRBJ2-7; 10 bases map to TRBD2. CDR1 is GTSNPN, CDR2 SVGIG, per germline (reference sequence). The CDR3 runs 16 residues. V lost 0 bases to trimming and J lost 6 bases; unmatched junction nucleotides: 11. The CDR3 DNA sequence: TGTGCCTGGAGTGTCTCAGCGGGAGGGCCGGCTAGCGAGCAGTACTTC. Translation: CAWSVSAGGPASEQYF.

The chain joins TRBV11-2 to TRBJ2-5; D call uncertain. The CDR3 runs 14 residues. V lost 1 base to trimming and J lost 5 bases, with 11 bases between them. CDR1 and CDR2 from the germline V gene are SGHAT and FQNNGV. The DNA for the CDR3 is TGTGCCAGCAGCTTAGGGCCATTTTCTGAGACCCAGTACTTC. Its protein is CASSLGPFSETQYF.

The V call is TRBV27, the J call TRBJ1-4, with D unclear. Trimming cost V 2 bases and J 6 bases, with 4 bases left between them. The V gene's germline CDR1 is MNHEY and CDR2 SMNVEV (reference sequence). The CDR3 totals 12 residues. This CDR3 is CASSLPDEKLFF. The CDR3 nucleotides read TGTGCCAGCAGTTTACCAGATGAAAAACTGTTTTTT.

The chain carries TRBV6-1 and TRBJ1-2; D might be TRBD1 (5 bases). The V gene lost 8 bases and the J gene lost 3 bases, with 10 bases spanning the gap. CDR1 and CDR2 (germline): MNHNS, SASEGT. There are 12 residues in the CDR3. The CDR3: CASEGTDYGYTF. DNA for the CDR3: TGTGCCAGCGAGGGGACTGACTATGGCTACACCTTC.

This sequence joins TRBV10-2 and TRBJ2-1, with 13 positions matching TRBD2. The CDR3 spans 14 residues. Germline V gene sequence: CDR1 WSHSY, CDR2 SAAADI. J was trimmed by 7 bases and V by 10 bases; bases with no gene match: 7. CDR3 in DNA: TGCGCCACTTTACTACTAGCGGGGGGGAATGAGCAGTTCTTC. Translated: CATLLLAGGNEQFF.

This rearrangement joins TRBV15 to TRBJ2-3; no clear D. V was cut by 3 bases and J by 2 bases, with 18 bases left in between. The CDR3 is 17 residues long. The germline gives CDR1 LNHNV, CDR2 YYDKDF (reference sequence). CDR3 DNA sequence: TGTGCCACCAGCAGTAACTCTCGACTCCCTTACACAGATACGCAGTATTTT. Its translation: CATSSNSRLPYTDTQYF.

In its sample, this clone was seen a few times. V gene TRBV28 combines with J gene TRBJ1-6; TRBD1 matches at 7 bases. Trimming at V came to 5 bases and at J to 1 base, leaving 17 bases not matched to a gene. Germline lookup yields CDR1 MDHEN and CDR2 SYDVKM. The CDR3 is 20 residues long. This CDR3 reads CASSPSQTGYIRSYNSPLHF. The CDR3 bases are TGTGCCAGCAGTCCTTCACAGACAGGGTATATAAGATCCTATAATTCACCCCTCCACTTT.

The chain couples TRBV4-2 to TRBJ2-1; D uncertain. With 1 base removed from V and 5 bases from J, the gap between germline ends came to 12 bases. Germline loops: CDR1 LGHNA, CDR2 YNFKEQ. CDR3 length: 15 residues. Written as DNA, the CDR3 is TGTGCCAGCAGCCAAGGGCAGGATTTTAACAATGAGCAGTTCTTC. Its translation is CASSQGQDFNNEQFF.

V and J are TRBV6-1 and TRBJ2-7; no reliable D call. Per germline, CDR1 MNHNS and CDR2 SASEGT. The V and J ends lost 8 bases and 5 bases respectively, with 13 bases between them. The CDR3 consists of 12 residues. The CDR3 is CASGFTDHEQYF. CDR3 DNA: TGTGCCAGCGGTTTTACAGATCACGAGCAGTACTTC.

V usage is TRBV5-1 and J usage is TRBJ2-5, with 7 bases that match TRBD1. CDR1 is SGHRS, CDR2 YFSETQ, per germline. The CDR3 spans 13 residues. V lost 4 bases to trimming and J lost 2 bases; unmatched junction nucleotides: 2. CDR3 in DNA: TGCGCCAGCAGCCCGGGACAGCAAGAGACCCAGTACTTC. Protein sequence: CASSPGQQETQYF.

This sequence joins TRBV6-5 and TRBJ2-1; D remains ambiguous. Germline V gives CDR1 MNHEY, CDR2 SVGAGI. Trimming took off 0 bases at V and 8 bases at J, with 5 bases between the two ends. There are 12 residues in the CDR3. The CDR3 here is CASSYSGDEQFF. In DNA form, the CDR3 reads TGTGCCAGCAGTTACTCGGGCGATGAGCAGTTCTTC.

The chain uses TRBV28 and TRBJ1-1, with 12 bases that match TRBD1. CDR3 size: 17 residues. V was pared by 0 bases and J by 6 bases, with 8 bases of the junction left unmatched. Germline V gene lookup returns CDR1 MDHEN and CDR2 SYDVKM. CDR3 sequence: CASSLWASGQGAAEAFF. The DNA of the CDR3 is TGTGCCAGCAGTTTATGGGCATCGGGACAGGGGGCGGCTGAAGCTTTCTTT. The entire variable domain, with the rest obtained from reference TRBV28 and TRBJ1-1, is as follows: DVKVTQSSRYLVKRTGEKVFLECVQDMDHENMFWYRQDPGLGLRLIYFSYDVKMKEKGDIPEGYSVSREKKERFSLILESASTNQTSMYLCASSLWASGQGAAEAFFGQGTRLTVV.

The rearrangement uses TRBV19 and TRBJ1-1; 7 nucleotides align to TRBD1. CDR1 LNHDA and CDR2 SQIVND come from the germline V gene (reference sequence). The CDR3 sequence is 16 residues long. Trimming at V came to 6 bases and at J to 0 bases, leaving 10 bases not matched to a gene. The chain's CDR3 is CASRTSQGYMNTEAFF. The CDR3 nucleotides are TGTGCCAGTAGGACGTCACAGGGGTACATGAACACTGAAGCTTTCTTT.

The gene calls are TRBV23-1 and TRBJ2-3, with 8 bases identical to TRBD1. TRBV23-1 is identified as an open reading frame with a role that is uncertain. With V trimmed by 9 bases and J by 1 base, 21 bases remained unmatched. The CDR3 totals 19 residues. CDR3 coding DNA: TGCGCCAGTCGAGGGGACAACAGGGGGGTCGGTTTCGGCACAGATACGCAGTATTTT. This gives the protein CASRGDNRGVGFGTDTQYF.

V usage is TRBV4-1 and J usage is TRBJ2-1; TRBD2 aligns across 9 bases. CDR1 is MGHRA, CDR2 YSYEKL, per germline. The CDR3 is 16 residues long. Trimming removed 1 base from V and 7 bases from J; junction bases left unmatched: 8. Here the CDR3 reads CASSQVGTSWSNEQFF. CDR3 bases: TGCGCCAGCAGCCAAGTGGGGACTAGCTGGTCTAATGAGCAGTTCTTC.

The CDR3 nucleotides read TGTGCCAGCAGTAACCGGGACAGGGGGTTTGAGGGCTACACCTTC. Its translation: CASSNRDRGFEGYTF. The rearrangement uses TRBV28 and TRBJ1-2, with 11 bases fitting TRBD1. V shed 5 bases and J 8 bases; nucleotides not matched to a gene: 10. Germline V gene lookup returns CDR1 MDHEN and CDR2 SYDVKM. This CDR3 is 15 amino acids long.

The chain links TRBV14 to TRBJ1-4, with D possibly matching TRBD1 (6 bases). There are 15 residues in the CDR3. V gave up 5 bases and J gave up 8 bases, with 18 bases separating them. Germline loops: CDR1 SGHDN, CDR2 FVKESK. The CDR3 reads CASSGRDNGVEKLFF. The CDR3 DNA sequence: TGTGCCAGCAGCGGCCGGGACAACGGGGTCGAAAAACTGTTTTTT. Full variable domain (remainder filled in from reference TRBV14 and TRBJ1-4): EAGVTQFPSHSVIEKGQTVTLRCDPISGHDNLYWYRRVMGKEIKFLLHFVKESKQDESGMPNNRFLAERTGGTYSTLKVQPAELEDSGVYFCASSGRDNGVEKLFFGSGTQLSVL.

The CDR3 region has the DNA TGTGCCAGCAGTGAGATGGCAGGGGTTAACTATGGCTACACCTTC. Translated, it gives CASSEMAGVNYGYTF. This chain links TRBV25-1 with TRBJ1-2; tentatively, D is TRBD1 (6 bases). V was trimmed by 3 bases and J by 1 base, leaving 12 bases between them. This CDR3 contains 15 residues. CDR1 MGHDK and CDR2 SYGVNS come from the germline V gene.

J is TRBJ1-4 and V is TRBV28; 8 bases align to TRBD1. V shed 5 bases, J shed 8 bases, and the junction held 13 bases outside the gene matches. The germline CDR1 and CDR2 sequences are MDHEN and SYDVKM. This CDR3 region has 16 residues. CDR3 DNA sequence: TGTGCCAGCAGTCCCTCGTGGACAGGGTCCTGGGAAAAACTGTTTTTT. Encoded protein: CASSPSWTGSWEKLFF.

This CDR3 is CAIGARAEGETQYF. The CDR3 DNA sequence: TGTGCCATCGGGGCGCGGGCGGAGGGGGAGACCCAGTACTTC. V and J are TRBV10-3 and TRBJ2-5, with D tentatively TRBD2 (6 bases). Germline lookup yields CDR1 ENHRY and CDR2 SYGVKD. CDR3 size: 14 residues. V was clipped by 8 bases and J by 5 bases, with 18 bases between them.